The present entry profiles one T cell receptor beta chain with its context. Antigen unknown. This sample was included in a study of cytotoxic CD8 clonotypes in ibrutinib-treated CLL. Clones were sequenced by immunoSEQ multiplex PCR, and TCRdb holds only the in-frame ones, with some missing. Here the sample spans 250,000 to 350,000 clones, 70% to 80% being singletons. CDR3 length equals 16 residues. Germline CDR1 is SGHKS and CDR2 is YYEKEE (reference sequence). Unmatched junction bases numbered 10, after V lost 4 bases and J lost 5 bases. Points from the study as a whole: Public clonotypes were uncommon and contracted or stayed stable on treatment.

This TCR came from a human donor with chronic lymphocytic leukemia. This sample comprised PBMCs, obtained at disease progression, from a patient treated with ibrutinib. The gene calls are TRBV5-5 and TRBJ2-3; TRBD1 aligns across 10 bases. In DNA form, the CDR3 reads TGTGCCAGCAGCCTCTGGACAGGGGGAAAGGGAGATACGCAGTATTTT. Translation: CASSLWTGGKGDTQYF.